The entry that follows covers one T cell receptor (beta chain) sequence. Its antigen is unidentified. Distinct nucleotide sequences in the sample also encode this CDR3. The naive CD8 subset, CD45RO-negative cells positively selected for CCR7, excluded terminally differentiated effector memory CD45RA+ cells. Authors' analysis steps: Owing to the provision of junction-only sequences devoid of quality scores by immunoSEQ, filtering differed. TCRdb's table, derived via immunoSEQ multiplex PCR, lists solely in-frame clones and lacks some. V, J and clone size are taken as reported in that table, and D and trimming were inferred from the DNA itself. The data hold roughly 2 million clones, with about 95% observed a single time. Germline V gene sequence: CDR1 SGHVS, CDR2 FQNEAQ. V lost 4 bases and J 4 bases, leaving 5 bases between the germline ends. CDR3 length equals 11 residues. This record belongs to a study of shared clonotypes between healthy human individuals. Study conclusions and caveats: Clonotype sharing among donors was thought likely to change with sequencing depth. In having few donors, the study represented limited genetic and exposure-history diversity.

This receptor was obtained from a young man in good health. The sample comprised naive CD8+ T cells sorted from blood. The chain carries TRBV7-8 and TRBJ2-7; D remains unclear. The CDR3 DNA reads TGTGCCAGCAGCTCGACGTACGAGCAGTACTTC. Its translation is CASSSTYEQYF.